This T cell receptor (beta chain) emerged from a study of tissue T cells after allogeneic stem cell transplantation. This clone has only one observation. Libraries were prepared by immunoSEQ multiplex PCR; TCRdb keeps only in-frame clonotypes and omits some of them. The table has 900 to 1,300 clones, approximately 79% seen once; the top ten hold around a fifth. The receptor was isolated from a female patient between 18 and 55 years old with steroid-refractory graft-versus-host disease after an allogeneic stem cell transplant. Some T cells may have originated in the graft donor. Sequenced material: spleen tissue, taken at autopsy.

Here the CDR3 reads CASSLRGGRYDTQYF. The CDR3, as DNA: TGTGCCAGCAGTTTAAGAGGCGGAAGATACGATACGCAGTATTTT. The rearrangement uses TRBV27 and TRBJ2-3; D call uncertain. The CDR3 has 15 amino acids. The germline V gene encodes CDR1 MNHEY and CDR2 SMNVEV (reference sequence). V gave up 2 bases and J gave up 6 bases, with 15 bases separating them.